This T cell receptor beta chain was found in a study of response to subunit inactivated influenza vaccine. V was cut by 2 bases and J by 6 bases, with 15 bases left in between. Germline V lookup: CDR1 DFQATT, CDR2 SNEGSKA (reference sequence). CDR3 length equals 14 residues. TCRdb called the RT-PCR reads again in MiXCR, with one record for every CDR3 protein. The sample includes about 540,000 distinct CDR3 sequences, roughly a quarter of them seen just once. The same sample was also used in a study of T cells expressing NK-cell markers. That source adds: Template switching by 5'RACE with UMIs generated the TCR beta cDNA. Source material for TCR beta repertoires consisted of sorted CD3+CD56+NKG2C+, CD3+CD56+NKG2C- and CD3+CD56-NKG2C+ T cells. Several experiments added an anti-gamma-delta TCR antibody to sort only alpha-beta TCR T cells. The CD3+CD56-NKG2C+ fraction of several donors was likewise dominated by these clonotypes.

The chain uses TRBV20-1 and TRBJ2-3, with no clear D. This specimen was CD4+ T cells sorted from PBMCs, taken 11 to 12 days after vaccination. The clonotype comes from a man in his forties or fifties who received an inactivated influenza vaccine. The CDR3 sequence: CSARIRSFRDTQYF. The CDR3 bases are TGCAGTGCTAGAATTCGGAGCTTCAGGGATACGCAGTATTTT.